The 7 T cell receptor beta chains below were found in one sample sequenced in a study of blood T cell repertoires in COVID-19. Assay used: immunoSEQ multiplex PCR; TCRdb lists only in-frame clones, some missing. The profile shows roughly 200,000 clones, roughly 80% of them singletons. The sequenced sample consisted of peripheral blood. Receptors originate from a woman in her forties with COVID-19, enrolled during active disease.

The rearrangement uses TRBV4-2 and TRBJ1-1; tentative D call: TRBD1 (5 bases). The CDR3 length is 15 residues. Trimming left V 1 base short and J 6 bases short, with 15 bases between. The V gene's germline CDR1 is LGHNA and CDR2 YNFKEQ. CDR3 sequence (DNA): TGTGCCAGCAGCCAAGGGGGGGTCGAAGTCTCTGAAGCTTTCTTT. Translation gives CASSQGGVEVSEAFF.

This clone was observed a handful of times. The chain combines TRBV7-9 with TRBJ2-5, with 9 bases that match TRBD1. Germline CDR1 SEHNR, CDR2 FQNEAQ (reference sequence). This CDR3 is built from 13 residues. With 9 bases clipped from V and 5 bases from J, the junction kept 7 bases outside the gene matches. CDR3 nucleotides: TGTGCCAGTGGGACAGGGAAGGGTGAGACCCAGTACTTC. Translated, it gives CASGTGKGETQYF.

The rearrangement joins TRBV2 to TRBJ1-1; perhaps TRBD1 as D (6 bases). This CDR3 has 13 residues. The V and J ends lost 6 bases and 5 bases respectively, with 13 bases between them. The V gene's germline CDR1 is SNHLY and CDR2 FYNNEI. CDR3 sequence reads: CASRTGGGTEAFF. The DNA of the CDR3 is TGTGCCAGCAGGACAGGCGGGGGGACTGAAGCTTTCTTT.

The chain couples TRBV7-2 to TRBJ2-5; TRBD2 is a possible D gene (7 bases). The V gene lost 5 bases and the J gene lost 3 bases, with 19 bases spanning the gap. Germline CDR1 reads SGHTA; CDR2 reads FQGNSA. The CDR3 consists of 16 residues. CDR3 region: CASSPRGRGTKETQYF. CDR3 nucleotides: TGTGCCAGCAGCCCCCGGGGGCGGGGGACTAAAGAGACCCAGTACTTC.

This chain uses TRBV19 with TRBJ2-1; 7 bases line up with TRBD2. The CDR3 contains 12 residues. The J segment lost 7 bases and the V segment lost 4 bases, leaving 1 base of the junction unmatched. Germline CDR1 LNHDA, CDR2 SQIVND (reference sequence). CDR3 DNA: TGTGCCAGTAGTACGGGAGGTAATGAGCAGTTCTTC. Translated: CASSTGGNEQFF.

The genes are TRBV19 and TRBJ1-1; 7 bases match TRBD1. The ends lost 1 base at V and 5 bases at J; junction bases unmatched: 7. CDR1 LNHDA and CDR2 SQIVND come from the germline V gene (reference sequence). This CDR3 comprises 15 residues. The CDR3 coding sequence is TGTGCCAGTAGTATAGCCCCGACAGGGCGAACTGAAGCTTTCTTT. Protein product: CASSIAPTGRTEAFF.

This clone was recorded once. The chain uses TRBV6-2 or TRBV6-3 and TRBJ1-2, with TRBD1 as a possible D gene (6 bases). From germline, CDR1 is MNHEY and CDR2 SVGEGT. Trimming pared 4 bases from V and 8 bases from J, leaving 11 bases between. The CDR3 is made up of 12 amino acids. This CDR3 reads CASSSGQSGYTF. The DNA of the CDR3 is TGTGCCAGCAGTTCGGGACAATCGGGCTACACCTTC.